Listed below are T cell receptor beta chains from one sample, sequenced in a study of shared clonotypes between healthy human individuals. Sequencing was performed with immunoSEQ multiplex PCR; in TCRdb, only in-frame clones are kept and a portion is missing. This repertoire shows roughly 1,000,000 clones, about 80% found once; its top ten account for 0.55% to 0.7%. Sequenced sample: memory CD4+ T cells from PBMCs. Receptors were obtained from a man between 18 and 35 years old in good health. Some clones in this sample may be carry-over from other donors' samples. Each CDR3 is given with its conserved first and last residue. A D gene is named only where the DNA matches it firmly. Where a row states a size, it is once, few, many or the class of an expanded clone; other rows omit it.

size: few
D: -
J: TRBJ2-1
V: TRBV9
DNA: TGTGCCAGCAGCGTAGCGAGCGTCTCCTACAATGAGCAGTTCTTC
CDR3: CASSVASVSYNEQFF

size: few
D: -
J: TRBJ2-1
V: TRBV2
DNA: TGTGCCAGCAGCGGGACTTTTTACAATGAGCAGTTCTTC
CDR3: CASSGTFYNEQFF

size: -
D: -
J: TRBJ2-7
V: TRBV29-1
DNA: TGCAGCGTTCATCCGGGCCGAGGGGAGCAGTACTTC
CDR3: CSVHPGRGEQYF

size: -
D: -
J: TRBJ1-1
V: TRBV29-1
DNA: TGCAGCGGAATCTATCAGGGAAACACTGAAGCTTTCTTT
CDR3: CSGIYQGNTEAFF

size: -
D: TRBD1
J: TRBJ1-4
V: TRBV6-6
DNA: TGTGCCACGGCGGGGACAGGTGGGGAAAAACTGTTTTTT
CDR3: CATAGTGGEKLFF

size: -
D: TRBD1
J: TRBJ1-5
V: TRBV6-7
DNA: TGTGCCAGCAGTTACAGGGGGCTCGGTCAGCCCCAGCATTTT
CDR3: CASSYRGLGQPQHF

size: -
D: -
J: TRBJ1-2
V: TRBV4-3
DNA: TGCGCCAGCAGCCTTCTAGGGACTCCCGGTGGCTACACCTTC
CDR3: CASSLLGTPGGYTF

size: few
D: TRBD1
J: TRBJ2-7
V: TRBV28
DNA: TGTGCCAGCAGTACTACCAGACAGGGGGGTACGCAGTACTTC
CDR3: CASSTTRQGGTQYF

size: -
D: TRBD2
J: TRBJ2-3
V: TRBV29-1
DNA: TGCAGCGTGGCTGGGACTAGCGGGAGTCCAGATACGCAGTATTTT
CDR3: CSVAGTSGSPDTQYF

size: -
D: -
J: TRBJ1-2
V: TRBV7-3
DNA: TGTGCCAGCAGCCCGAGGATCGGGGAAGGCTACACCTTC
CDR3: CASSPRIGEGYTF

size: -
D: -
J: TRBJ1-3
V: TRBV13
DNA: TGTGCCAGCAGGCCGGCCCTGCAGGGCCGAGGGGGGGACACCATATATTTT
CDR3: CASRPALQGRGGDTIYF

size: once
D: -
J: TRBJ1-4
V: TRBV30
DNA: TGTGCCTGGAGTAGGCCAGCAACTAATGAAAAACTGTTTTTT
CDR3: CAWSRPATNEKLFF

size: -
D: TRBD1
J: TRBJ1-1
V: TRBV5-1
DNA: TGCGCCAGCAGAAAACAGGGGGCACGAGCTTTCTTT
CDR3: CASRKQGARAFF

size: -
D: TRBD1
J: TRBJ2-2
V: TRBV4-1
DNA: TGCGCCAGCAGCCAAGAGGGACAGGGGGTTATAGAGGGGTCCGGGGAGCTGTTTTTT
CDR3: CASSQEGQGVIEGSGELFF

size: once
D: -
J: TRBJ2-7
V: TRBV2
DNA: TGTGCCAGCAGAGCTAGCGCCGTCTACGAGCAGTACTTC
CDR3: CASRASAVYEQYF

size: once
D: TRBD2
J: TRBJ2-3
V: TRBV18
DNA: TGTGCCAGCTCACCGTTAGCGGGAGCCGCAGATACGCAGTATTTT
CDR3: CASSPLAGAADTQYF

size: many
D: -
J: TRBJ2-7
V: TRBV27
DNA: TGTGCCAGCAGTCCCCGCTCTGACATTCGCGGTTACGAGCAGTACTTC
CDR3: CASSPRSDIRGYEQYF

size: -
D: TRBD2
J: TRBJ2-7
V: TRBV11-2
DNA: TGTGCCAGCAGCTTAGGTAGCCGGGAGGCCGTGAGCTTC
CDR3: CASSLGSREAVSF

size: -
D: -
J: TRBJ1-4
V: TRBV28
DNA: TGTGCCAGCGAAGCGGGGGGCGCTGAAAAACTGTTTTTT
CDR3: CASEAGGAEKLFF

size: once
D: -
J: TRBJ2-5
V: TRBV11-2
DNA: TGTGCCAGCAGCCGAACTTCCCAAGAGACCCAGTACTTC
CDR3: CASSRTSQETQYF

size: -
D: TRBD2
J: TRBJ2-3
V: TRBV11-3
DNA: TGTGCCAGCAGCCCGTCTAGCGGGAGCGGCACAGATACGCAGTATTTT
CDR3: CASSPSSGSGTDTQYF

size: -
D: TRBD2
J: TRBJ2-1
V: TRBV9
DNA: TGTGCCAGCAGCGTAGCCGGGACTAGCGGGAGCATGTATGAGCAGTTCTTC
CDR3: CASSVAGTSGSMYEQFF

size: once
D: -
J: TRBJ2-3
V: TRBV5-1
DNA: TGCGCCAGCAGACAAGACAGGACTTTGACAGATACGCAGTATTTT
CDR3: CASRQDRTLTDTQYF